The clone carrying this T cell receptor beta chain was found once. Its target is not known. One junction end disagrees with the germline gene, perhaps due to a read error. This record belongs to a study of T cell repertoires in cytomegalovirus infection. Study-level findings and limits: CMV carriers with the relevant HLA were identified by cumulative public TCR beta family frequency.

Germline V CDR1 and CDR2: LGHNA, YSLEER. The CDR3 is made up of 14 amino acids. MiXCR, run by TCRdb on the reads, gives a single entry per CDR3 protein. Of approximately 500,000 distinct CDR3 sequences detected, 26% appear once; the ten largest clones hold roughly an eighth. This chain uses TRBV4-3 with TRBJ1-2; D unresolved. Sequencing was carried out using PBMCs. This TCR was sampled from a human donor in good health (CMV status not recorded). Some clones in this sample may be carry-over from other donors' samples. The CDR3 loop is CASSQDRTSYGYIF. CDR3 coding DNA: TGCGCCAGCAGCCAAGATCGGACGAGCTATGGCTACATCTTC.